This entry describes one T cell receptor beta chain. The sample is drawn from a study of blood T cell repertoires in COVID-19. Study as a whole: Samples came from the United States, Italy and Spain, spanning acute and convalescent COVID-19. PBMCs, B-cell-depleted T cells, or T cells provided the cDNA or gDNA that made up the material.

Original data processing: Amplification with reference gene primers provided the estimates of nucleated cell counts. Clones were sequenced by immunoSEQ multiplex PCR, and TCRdb holds only the in-frame ones, with some missing. V and J calls and clone size follow that table, whereas D and trimming were derived from the DNA. The sample lists roughly 70,000 clones; approximately 71% were seen once. The CDR3 contains 14 residues. The V gene end was trimmed by 6 bases and the J gene end by 3 bases; junction bases not matched to a gene: 2. Germline V gene sequence: CDR1 LGHNA, CDR2 YNFKEQ. Seattle's enrolled individuals joined amid active infection and were then monitored longitudinally.

The specimen sequenced was peripheral blood. This receptor was obtained from a man aged 65 to 85 with COVID-19, enrolled during active disease. The chain is built from TRBV4-2 and TRBJ2-2, with 9 bases that match TRBD1. CDR3: CASSRDRDTGELFF. The CDR3 DNA is TGTGCCAGCAGTAGGGACAGGGACACCGGGGAGCTGTTTTTT.